This is a list of T cell receptor beta chains from one sample in a study of sequential checkpoint blockade in melanoma. Method: immunoSEQ multiplex PCR; TCRdb's copy keeps in-frame clones and lacks some. Seen here are approximately 20,000 clones, roughly two thirds observed once, and the top ten hold 4.8%. Source: tumor tissue (inferred from file names), taken from a patient given nivolumab and ipilimumab in sequence. The receptors stem from a human donor with melanoma. Both conserved end residues are part of each CDR3. D genes are given only for firm matches. The size entry is marked missing in some rows and otherwise reads once, few, many or a size class.

D gene	V gene	clone size	J gene	CDR3 DNA	CDR3 protein
TRBD2	TRBV5-1	NA	TRBJ2-3	TGCGCCAGCAGCTTGGGGCTAGCGGGAGGTACGACAGATACGCAGTATTTT	CASSLGLAGGTTDTQYF
NA	TRBV6-8	NA	TRBJ1-1	TGTGCCAGCAGTTACCCACAGAACACTGAAGCTTTCTTT	CASSYPQNTEAFF
TRBD1	TRBV6-8	few	TRBJ1-5	TGTGCCAGCAGTTTAGACAGGGATCAGCCCCAGCATTTT	CASSLDRDQPQHF
NA	TRBV11-1	NA	TRBJ2-5	TGTGCCAGCAGCTTAGGGAGTGGAGGGGCGAAAGAGACCCAGTACTTC	CASSLGSGGAKETQYF
NA	TRBV4-1	NA	TRBJ2-2	TGCGCCGGCACTGGAAGCACCGGGGAGCTGTTTTTT	CAGTGSTGELFF
NA	TRBV5-1	NA	TRBJ1-1	TGCGCCAGCAGCTTGGCCGTCAGGGGAACTAACACTGAAGCTTTCTTT	CASSLAVRGTNTEAFF
NA	TRBV5-1	NA	TRBJ2-1	TGCGCCAGCAGCTCTGGACAGCCCTACAATGAGCAGTTCTTC	CASSSGQPYNEQFF
NA	TRBV7-2	NA	TRBJ2-7	TGTGCCAGCAGCTCCGGGGCGAGCGGCGAGCAGTACTTC	CASSSGASGEQYF
NA	TRBV19	NA	TRBJ1-5	TGTGCCAGTAGCCCCCCCACAACTTATAGCAATCAGCCCCAGCATTTT	CASSPPTTYSNQPQHF
NA	TRBV19	NA	TRBJ1-1	TGTGCCAGTAACGTTGGCAGGGTGGACACTGAAGCTTTCTTT	CASNVGRVDTEAFF
NA	TRBV6-8	few	TRBJ1-4	TGTGCCAGCAGCCCTGGACCGGGACCCCTAAATGGAAAACTGTTTTTT	CASSPGPGPLNGKLFF
NA	TRBV18	NA	TRBJ1-4	TGTGCCAGCTCACCCTACGCGGGGGCGGCTAATGAAAAACTGTTTTTT	CASSPYAGAANEKLFF
NA	TRBV19	NA	TRBJ2-1	TGTGCCATTTCCCTGAGGGCCTGGGACAATGAGCAGTTCTTC	CAISLRAWDNEQFF
NA	TRBV6-7	few	TRBJ1-5	TGTGCCAGCAGTTACGGGCAGAGCAATCAGCCCCAGCATTTT	CASSYGQSNQPQHF
NA	TRBV6-8	NA	TRBJ2-3	TGTGCCAGCAGCCCTGGGAGCTTTGAGGGGGATACGCAGTATTTT	CASSPGSFEGDTQYF
TRBD1	TRBV18	NA	TRBJ1-2	TGTGCCAGCTCTCGGGACAGGGTGTTTGGCGGCTACACCTTC	CASSRDRVFGGYTF
NA	TRBV11-3	NA	TRBJ1-1	TGTGCCAGCAGCTCCAGGCCATCGAACACTGAAGCTTTCTTT	CASSSRPSNTEAFF
NA	TRBV14	NA	TRBJ1-1	TGTGCCAGCAGCCAATGGGGGATGAACGAAGAAGCTTTCTTT	CASSQWGMNEEAFF
NA	TRBV11-3	few	TRBJ2-7	TGTGCCAGCAGCTTAGGGAGGGCACCTACCTACGAGCAGTACTTC	CASSLGRAPTYEQYF
NA	TRBV27	NA	TRBJ2-7	TGTGCCAGCAGTTTATGGGTACCGTACGAGCAGTACTTC	CASSLWVPYEQYF
NA	TRBV29-1	NA	TRBJ2-1	TGCAGCGTATATACCCCTAGATTCAATGAGCAGTTCTTC	CSVYTPRFNEQFF
NA	TRBV14	NA	TRBJ2-3	TGTGCCAGCAGCCCGGGACTCCCCGCAGATACGCAGTATTTT	CASSPGLPADTQYF
TRBD1	TRBV11-1	NA	TRBJ2-6	TGTGCCAGCAGCTTTCCGACAGGGGGAGCTGGGGCCAACGTCCTGACTTTC	CASSFPTGGAGANVLTF
NA	TRBV19	NA	TRBJ2-6	TGTGCCAGTACCCTTGACAGGAGTGGGGCCAACGTCCTGACTTTC	CASTLDRSGANVLTF
NA	TRBV6-8	NA	TRBJ2-7	TGTGCCATCAGGAGGGACGGGGCTTCCTACGAGCAGTACTTC	CAIRRDGASYEQYF
NA	TRBV19	NA	TRBJ1-1	TGTGCCAGTAGCTTCCAGGCGGTGCACACTGAAGCTTTCTTT	CASSFQAVHTEAFF
TRBD2	TRBV7-2	NA	TRBJ2-1	TGTGCCAGCAGCCAAACCCCGGGACTAGCGGGAAGCTCCTACAATGAGCAGTTCTTC	CASSQTPGLAGSSYNEQFF
TRBD1	TRBV18	once	TRBJ2-5	TGTGCCAGCTCATTCGGACAGGGAGAGACCCAGTACTTC	CASSFGQGETQYF
NA	TRBV19	few	TRBJ2-1	TGTGCCAGTAGAGAGCTGGCGAACAATGAGCAGTTCTTC	CASRELANNEQFF
NA	TRBV5-1	NA	TRBJ1-4	TGCGCCAGCAGCTTGGACACAGGGCCTAATGAAAAACTGTTTTTT	CASSLDTGPNEKLFF
TRBD2	TRBV6-7	NA	TRBJ2-7	TGTGCCAGCAGGAACGGACATAGGACTAGCGGGACTTGGTACGAGCAGTACTTC	CASRNGHRTSGTWYEQYF
NA	TRBV28	NA	TRBJ1-1	TGTGCCAGCAGTTTAGGGGGGCGGCGGAACACTGAAGCTTTCTTT	CASSLGGRRNTEAFF
TRBD2	TRBV30	NA	TRBJ2-5	TGTGCCTGGAGTGCTAGCGGGGGGGCCCAGTACTTC	CAWSASGGAQYF
NA	TRBV28	NA	TRBJ2-5	TGTGCCAGCAGTCTAGCCGGGACCCCAGGGCAGACCCAGTACTTC	CASSLAGTPGQTQYF
NA	TRBV15	NA	TRBJ2-5	TGTGCCACCAGCAGGACCCCAACAGCCCAAGAGACCCAGTACTTC	CATSRTPTAQETQYF
NA	TRBV9	NA	TRBJ2-7	TGTGCCAGCAGCGTAACAGGTTCGTCGGACGAGCAGTACTTC	CASSVTGSSDEQYF
NA	TRBV18	NA	TRBJ1-3	TGTGCCAGCTCACCACCCGGAAACACCATATATTTT	CASSPPGNTIYF
NA	TRBV6-8	NA	TRBJ1-1	TGTGCCAGCAGTAAAAGCGATGTCACTGAAGCTTTCTTT	CASSKSDVTEAFF
TRBD1	TRBV9	few	TRBJ1-1	TGTGCCAGCAGCGGTGACAGGGTCGATGAAGCTTTCTTT	CASSGDRVDEAFF
NA	TRBV29-1	few	TRBJ1-2	TGCAGCTACTACGGGTCGGGAGCGGGTGGCTACACCTTC	CSYYGSGAGGYTF
NA	TRBV19	NA	TRBJ1-1	TGTGCCAGTAGTATAGCCAGGAACACTGAAGCTTTCTTT	CASSIARNTEAFF
NA	TRBV9	NA	TRBJ2-3	TGTGCCAGCAGCGTGGGGCTAGCTGCAGATACGCAGTATTTT	CASSVGLAADTQYF
NA	TRBV10-2	NA	TRBJ1-4	TGCGCCAGCAGTGAAGGGCCAGCGGCTGGGAATGAAAAACTGTTTTTT	CASSEGPAAGNEKLFF
NA	TRBV9	NA	TRBJ2-6	TGTGCCAGCAGTCGCGGCTGGTCTGGGGCCAACGTCCTGACTTTC	CASSRGWSGANVLTF
TRBD1	TRBV5-1	NA	TRBJ2-6	TGCGCCAGCAGCTTGGATGGGACAGGGCTCATCGTCTCTGGGGCCAACGTCCTGACTTTC	CASSLDGTGLIVSGANVLTF
NA	TRBV15	few	TRBJ1-4	TGTGCCACCAGCAGAGAGGACAACAGGGATGAAAAACTGTTTTTT	CATSREDNRDEKLFF
NA	TRBV7-5	NA	TRBJ2-2	TGTGCCAGCAGTTGGACAGGGGGACCCACCGGGGAGCTGTTTTTT	CASSWTGGPTGELFF
NA	TRBV6-4	NA	TRBJ2-7	TGTGCCAGCACCGGGACGAGGACCTACGAGCAGTACTTC	CASTGTRTYEQYF
NA	TRBV6-8	NA	TRBJ2-1	TGTGCCAGCAGCCGAGACGGCAATGAGCAGTTCTTC	CASSRDGNEQFF
NA	TRBV11-1	NA	TRBJ2-7	TGTGCCAGCAGCTTCAGGGGGGTAACCTACGAGCAGTACTTC	CASSFRGVTYEQYF
NA	TRBV6-8	NA	TRBJ2-7	TGTGCCAGCAGTGACTATCAAACCTACGAGCAGTACTTC	CASSDYQTYEQYF
TRBD1	TRBV11-3	few	TRBJ1-1	TGTGCCAGCAGCTTGGGACAGGGTTCGGACACTGAAGCTTTCTTT	CASSLGQGSDTEAFF
NA	TRBV28	few	TRBJ1-1	TGTGCCAGCACCCCCCCGGGGGCTTTGAACACTGAAGCTTTCTTT	CASTPPGALNTEAFF
NA	TRBV7-5	NA	TRBJ2-5	TGTGCCAGCAGCGCTAACGCCGGGACAGGGAGAGAGACCCAGTACTTC	CASSANAGTGRETQYF
TRBD1	TRBV11-3	NA	TRBJ1-1	TGTGCCAGCAGCCGAGTTCCGGGACAGGGGTGGAACACTGAAGCTTTCTTT	CASSRVPGQGWNTEAFF